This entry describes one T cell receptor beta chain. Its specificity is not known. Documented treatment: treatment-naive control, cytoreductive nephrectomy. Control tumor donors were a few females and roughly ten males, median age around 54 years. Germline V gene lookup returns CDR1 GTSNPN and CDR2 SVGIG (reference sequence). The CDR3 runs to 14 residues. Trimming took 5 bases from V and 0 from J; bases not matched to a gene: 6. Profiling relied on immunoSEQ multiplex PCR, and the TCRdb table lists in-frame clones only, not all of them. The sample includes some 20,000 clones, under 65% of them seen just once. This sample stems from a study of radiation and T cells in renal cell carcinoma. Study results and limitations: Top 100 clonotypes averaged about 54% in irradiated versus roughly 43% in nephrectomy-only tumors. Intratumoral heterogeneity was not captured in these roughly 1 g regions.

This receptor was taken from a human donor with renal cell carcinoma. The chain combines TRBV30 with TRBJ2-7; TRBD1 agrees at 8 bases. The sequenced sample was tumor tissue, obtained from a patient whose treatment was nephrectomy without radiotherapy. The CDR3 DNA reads TGTGCCTGGCGACAGGGGTACGGCTCCTACGAGCAGTACTTC. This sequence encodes CAWRQGYGSYEQYF. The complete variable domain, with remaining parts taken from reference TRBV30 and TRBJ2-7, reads SQTIHQWPATLVQPVGSPLSLECTVEGTSNPNLYWYRQAAGRGLQLLFYSVGIGQISSEVPQNLSASRPQDRQFILSSKKLLLSDSGFYLCAWRQGYGSYEQYFGPGTRLTVT.